The 24 T cell receptor beta chains reported below all come from one sample, sequenced in a study of regulatory T cells in long-lasting Graves disease. The time point denotes: newly diagnosed GD, antithyroid drugs for less than 3 months. Following extraction of RNA from PBMCs, that RNA was used to make the TCR library. CDR3-region Arm-PCR and iRepertoire HTBI primers produced the TCR beta libraries. In TCRdb, the multiplex PCR reads were re-called with MiXCR into one record per CDR3 protein. Altogether hundreds of thousands of distinct CDR3 sequences are present, under 20% being singletons, with the ten largest covering about 18%. The sample was also reused in another study, on T cells in Graves' hyperthyroidism and ophthalmopathy.

Sequences were derived from peripheral blood mononuclear cells (PBMCs), sampled at new diagnosis, from a patient treated with antithyroid drugs. These receptors were taken from a woman in her 30s with Graves disease.

This clonotype was seen many times. This chain connects TRBV12-3 or TRBV12-4 to TRBJ2-7; D possibly corresponds to TRBD1 (6 bases). The ends were cut back, 7 bases at V and 7 bases at J, with 20 bases in the middle. The CDR3 is made up of 14 amino acids. Here the CDR3 DNA reads TGTGCCAGCACTCGAACCGGGATCCAGGGGGAGCAGTACTTC. It codes for CASTRTGIQGEQYF.

This clonotype has a count of ten or more. CDR3 bases: TGTGCCAGCAGTGGCGGCATGCAGACTAGCGGCACAGATACGCAGTATTTT. Amino acids: CASSGGMQTSGTDTQYF. The genes are TRBV2 and TRBJ2-3; 8 positions agree with TRBD2. CDR3 length: 17 residues. Germline CDR1 and CDR2: SNHLY and FYNNEI. Trimming cost V 4 bases and J 1 base; bases outside gene matches: 10.

This clonotype has only a few counts. The chain has TRBV12-3 or TRBV12-4 and TRBJ1-5; no firm D call. V was clipped by 3 bases and J by 9 bases, with 12 bases between them. The CDR3 is 13 amino acids. The CDR3 coding sequence is TGTGCCAGCAGTTTTAGCGGAGGACGGCCCCAGCATTTT. This sequence encodes CASSFSGGRPQHF.

This clonotype was seen only a few times. The rearrangement joins TRBV29-1 to TRBJ2-1; D is possibly TRBD2 (5 bases). This CDR3 comprises 12 residues. Deletions cut 3 bases from V and 4 bases from J, with 7 bases between. Germline-derived CDR1 and CDR2 are SQVTM and ANQGSEA. This CDR3 reads CSVERAYNEQFF. In nucleotides, the CDR3 is TGCAGCGTTGAGAGGGCGTACAATGAGCAGTTCTTC.

V and J are TRBV18 and TRBJ2-7, with 7 bases fitting TRBD1. The CDR3 sequence is 15 residues long. J lost 1 base, V lost 5 bases, and 8 bases had no gene match. CDR1 is KGHSH and CDR2 is LQKENI in the germline V gene. The CDR3 loop is CASSGYRGASYEQYF. CDR3 DNA: TGTGCCAGCTCAGGATACAGGGGAGCGTCCTACGAGCAGTACTTC.

There are many counts of this clonotype. The chain is built from TRBV28 and TRBJ2-7; D is unresolved. Trimming stripped 2 bases from V and 4 bases from J, with 12 bases between. Germline values: CDR1 MDHEN, CDR2 SYDVKM. This CDR3 contains 14 residues. CDR3 region: CASSLIQLGYEQYF. DNA for the CDR3: TGTGCCAGCAGTTTAATCCAGCTTGGTTACGAGCAGTACTTC.

Turning to this clonotype: A much larger clone sits a single nucleotide away, making a read error possible. The rearrangement joins TRBV3-1 to TRBJ1-1, with D possibly TRBD1 on 6 matching bases. Germline V gene lookup returns CDR1 LGHDT and CDR2 YNNKEL (reference sequence). CDR3 length equals 14 residues. With 1 base removed from V and 1 base from J, the gap between germline ends came to 7 bases. In nucleotides, the CDR3 is TGTGCCAGCAGCCAAGCGACAGGGAACACTGAAGCTTTCTTT. Translated: CASSQATGNTEAFF.

This clonotype has at least ten counts. The gene calls are TRBV7-2 and TRBJ1-1; 8 bases are a match to TRBD1. The CDR3 loop spans 14 amino acids. V lost 5 bases, J lost 1 base, and 3 bases stayed unmatched. Germline assignment: CDR1 SGHTA and CDR2 FQGNSA. Here the CDR3 reads CASSRQGRNTEAFF. The CDR3 DNA is TGTGCCAGCAGCCGACAGGGGAGGAACACTGAAGCTTTCTTT.

This clonotype occurred many times. The CDR3 DNA sequence: TGTGCCAGCGGACGGGACAGATCGATCTATAATTCACCCCTCCACTTT. Its protein product is CASGRDRSIYNSPLHF. The chain recombines TRBV19 with TRBJ1-6, with 7 bases aligning to TRBD1. CDR3 length equals 16 residues. Germline V lookup: CDR1 LNHDA, CDR2 SQIVND (reference sequence). The V segment lost 9 bases and the J segment 3 bases; nucleotides outside the gene matches: 11. Combining the CDR3 with reference TRBV19 and TRBJ1-6 gives the whole variable domain DGGITQSPKYLFRKEGQNVTLSCEQNLNHDAMYWYRQDPGQGLRLIYYSQIVNDFQKGDIAEGYSVSREKKESFPLTVTSAQKNPTAFYLCASGRDRSIYNSPLHFGNGTRLTVT.

This clonotype was counted a few times. The V gene is TRBV20-1, the J gene TRBJ2-3, with D unresolved. Germline V CDR1 and CDR2: DFQATT, SNEGSKA (reference sequence). There are 13 residues in the CDR3. Trimming shortened V by 0 bases and J by 0 bases, and 4 bases separated the two germline ends. This CDR3 is CSARELSTDTQYF. The CDR3 DNA sequence: TGCAGTGCTAGAGAATTAAGCACAGATACGCAGTATTTT.

This clonotype was detected ten times or more. The chain has TRBV6-2 or TRBV6-3 and TRBJ2-7; 10 bases fit TRBD2. CDR1 is MNHEY and CDR2 is SVGEGT in the germline V gene. V trimming: 0 bases; J trimming: 4 bases; junction bases outside the gene matches: 3. This CDR3 region has 15 residues. The CDR3 spells CASSYSGTSVYEQYF. As DNA, the CDR3 is TGTGCCAGCAGTTACTCAGGGACTAGCGTGTACGAGCAGTACTTC.

The V call is TRBV4-1, the J call TRBJ2-5; 10 positions match TRBD2. The CDR3 is 16 amino acids. The trim removed 8 bases at V and 4 bases at J, leaving 13 bases unmatched. The germline V gene has CDR1 MGHRA and CDR2 YSYEKL. In DNA form, the CDR3 reads TGCGCCAGCTCCCCTGAGACTAGCGGGCTGGGAGAGACCCAGTACTTC. Encoded protein: CASSPETSGLGETQYF.

A remark on this clonotype: The junction and the germline gene differ at one end; a read error may be behind it. This rearrangement joins TRBV27 to TRBJ2-1; no clear D. The CDR3 is 14 residues long. Per germline, CDR1 MNHEY and CDR2 SMNVEV (reference sequence). Here the CDR3 reads CASSLSKQYNAQFF. DNA for the CDR3: TGTGCCAGCAGTTTATCGAAACAGTACAATGCGCAGTTCTTC.

Concerning this clonotype: A much more abundant neighbour one base away suggests this may be a read error. V gene TRBV28 combines with J gene TRBJ2-1, with D unclear. Trimming removed 2 bases at V and 10 bases at J, with 9 bases between. The CDR3 extends over 12 amino acids. Looked up from germline, CDR1 is MDHEN and CDR2 is SYDVKM. The CDR3 DNA is TGTGCCAGCAGTTTAGAAACTTACGAGCAGTTCTTC. It codes for CASSLETYEQFF.

The chain couples TRBV9 to TRBJ2-1; 9 positions agree with TRBD2. CDR1 and CDR2 (germline): SGDLS, YYNGEE. The CDR3 runs 16 residues. J gave up 2 bases and V 3 bases, and 6 bases lay outside the gene matches. The CDR3 DNA follows: TGTGCCAGCAGCGCGTTCCTAGCGGGACCCTACAATGAGCAGTTCTTC. Translation gives CASSAFLAGPYNEQFF.

Ten or more counts support this clonotype. J is TRBJ2-5 and V is TRBV7-3, with unresolved D. The germline CDR1 and CDR2 sequences are SGHTA and FQGTGA. Trimming left V 2 bases short and J 0 bases short, with 10 bases between. There are 15 residues in the CDR3. The CDR3 sequence is CASSLVGSYQETQYF. The CDR3 nucleotides are TGTGCCAGCAGCTTAGTTGGCTCGTACCAAGAGACCCAGTACTTC.

In its sample, this clonotype was seen many times. V gene TRBV20-1 combines with J gene TRBJ2-1; TRBD2 might be the D (5 bases). Germline assignment: CDR1 DFQATT and CDR2 SNEGSKA (reference sequence). The CDR3 length is 12 residues. The CDR3 loop reads CSPRTRDNEQFF. In DNA form, the CDR3 reads TGCAGCCCCCGGACGCGGGACAATGAGCAGTTCTTC.

This clonotype has a count of ten or more. V gene TRBV27 combines with J gene TRBJ1-1, with D uncertain. Germline assignment: CDR1 MNHEY and CDR2 SMNVEV (reference sequence). The CDR3 runs 16 residues. The V end was cut by 3 bases, the J end by 6 bases, with 20 bases between. The CDR3 region is CASSFRESEPRSEAFF. Written as DNA, the CDR3 is TGTGCCAGCAGTTTTCGGGAGTCGGAGCCCCGGTCTGAAGCTTTCTTT.

This clonotype was counted only a few times. The CDR3 spells CASSRGTSGPAGTGELFF. The CDR3 DNA reads TGTGCCAGCAGCCGGGGGACTAGCGGGCCGGCCGGGACCGGGGAGCTGTTTTTT. The chain joins TRBV11-2 to TRBJ2-2, with 12 bases lining up with TRBD2. V shed 5 bases and J 5 bases; nucleotides not matched to a gene: 12. CDR1 is SGHAT and CDR2 is FQNNGV in the germline V gene. This CDR3 spans 18 amino acids.

The sample holds a few counts of this clonotype. The chain has TRBV5-1 and TRBJ2-3, with TRBD2 as a possible D gene (5 bases). The CDR3 contains 16 residues. CDR1 is SGHRS, CDR2 YFSETQ, per germline. The ends were cut back, 0 bases at V and 6 bases at J, with 17 bases in the middle. In DNA, the CDR3 is TGCGCCAGCAGCTTGGAAGTCGGAGGAGGTGGGGATACGCAGTATTTT. This sequence encodes CASSLEVGGGGDTQYF.

This clonotype was seen at least ten times. The V gene is TRBV29-1, the J gene TRBJ2-1; weak D call: TRBD1 (6 bases). This CDR3 contains 15 residues. The germline V gene encodes CDR1 SQVTM and CDR2 ANQGSEA. The germline V and J ends were trimmed by 6 bases and 2 bases, with 17 bases remaining between them. CDR3 amino acids: CSVCILAGAYNEQFF. CDR3 nucleotides: TGCAGCGTCTGCATATTGGCAGGGGCCTACAATGAGCAGTTCTTC.

The chain uses TRBV28 and TRBJ2-1; 10 positions agree with TRBD2. The trim removed 7 bases at V and 7 bases at J, leaving 13 bases unmatched. The V gene's germline CDR1 is MDHEN and CDR2 SYDVKM. The CDR3 runs 16 residues. The DNA for the CDR3 is TGTGCCAGCACCTCAAATTGGAGAGCGGGGGGGAATGAGCAGTTCTTC. Amino acids: CASTSNWRAGGNEQFF.

In this sample, this clonotype turned up a few times. V gene TRBV19 combines with J gene TRBJ1-1; D gene ambiguous. The germline V gene has CDR1 LNHDA and CDR2 SQIVND (reference sequence). With 5 bases removed from V and 11 bases from J, the gap between germline ends came to 15 bases. CDR3 length: 12 amino acids. The CDR3 here is CASSEFEEEAFF. Written as DNA, the CDR3 is TGTGCCAGTAGTGAGTTCGAGGAAGAGGCTTTCTTT.

This chain uses TRBV10-3 with TRBJ2-3, with no clear D. The CDR3 covers 11 residues. V lost 8 bases and J 6 bases, leaving 9 bases between the germline ends. Germline CDR1 is ENHRY and CDR2 is SYGVKD. CDR3 bases: TGTGCCATCGGATACGGCGATACGCAGTATTTT. As protein: CAIGYGDTQYF.